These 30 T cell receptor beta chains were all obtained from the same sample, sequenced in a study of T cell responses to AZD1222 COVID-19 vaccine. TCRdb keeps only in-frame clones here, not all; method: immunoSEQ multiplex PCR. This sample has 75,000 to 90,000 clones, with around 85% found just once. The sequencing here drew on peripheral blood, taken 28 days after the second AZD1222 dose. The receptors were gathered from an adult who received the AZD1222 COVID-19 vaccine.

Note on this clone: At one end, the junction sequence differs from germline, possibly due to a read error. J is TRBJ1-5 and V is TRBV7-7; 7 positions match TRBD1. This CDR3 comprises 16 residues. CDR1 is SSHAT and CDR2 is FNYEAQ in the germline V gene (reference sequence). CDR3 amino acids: CASSSKGQAHNQPQHF. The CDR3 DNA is TGTGCTAGCAGCTCCAAAGGACAGGCGCACAATCAGCCCCAGCATTTT.

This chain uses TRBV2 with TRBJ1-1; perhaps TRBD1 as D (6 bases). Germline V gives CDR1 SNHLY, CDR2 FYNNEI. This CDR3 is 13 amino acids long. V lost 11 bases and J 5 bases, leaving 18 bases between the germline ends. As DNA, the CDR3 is TGTGCCTACCAGGACAGCGGAGAGACTGAAGCTTTCTTT. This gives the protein CAYQDSGETEAFF.

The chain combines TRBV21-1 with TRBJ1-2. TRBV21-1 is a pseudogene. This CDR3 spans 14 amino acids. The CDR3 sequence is CASSPQEANYGYTF. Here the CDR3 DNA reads TGTGCCAGCAGCCCCCAAGAAGCTAACTATGGCTACACCTTC.

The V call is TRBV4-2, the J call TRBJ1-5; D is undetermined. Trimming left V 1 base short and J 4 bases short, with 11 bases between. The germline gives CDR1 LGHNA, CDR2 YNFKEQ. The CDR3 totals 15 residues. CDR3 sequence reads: CASSQARGGNQPQHF. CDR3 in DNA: TGTGCCAGCAGCCAAGCACGGGGAGGAAATCAGCCCCAGCATTTT.

The CDR3 DNA sequence: TGTGCCAGCAGCTTCGGTTCTGGAAACACCATATATTTT. As protein: CASSFGSGNTIYF. J is TRBJ1-3 and V is TRBV5-6; D ambiguous. Trimming stripped 2 bases from V and 1 base from J, with 4 bases between. This CDR3 spans 13 amino acids. Germline V gene data show CDR1 as SGHDT and CDR2 as YYEEEE.

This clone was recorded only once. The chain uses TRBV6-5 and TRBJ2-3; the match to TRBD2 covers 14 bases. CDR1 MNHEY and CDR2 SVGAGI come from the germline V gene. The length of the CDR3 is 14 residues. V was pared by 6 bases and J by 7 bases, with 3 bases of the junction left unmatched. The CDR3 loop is CASRRTSGGNTQYF. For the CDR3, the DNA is TGTGCCAGCAGACGGACTAGCGGGGGGAATACGCAGTATTTT.

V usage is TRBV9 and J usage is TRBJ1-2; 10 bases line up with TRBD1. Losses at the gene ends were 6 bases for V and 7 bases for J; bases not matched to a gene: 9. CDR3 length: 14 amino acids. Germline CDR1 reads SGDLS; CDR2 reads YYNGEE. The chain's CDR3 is CASTPTTGGGGYTF. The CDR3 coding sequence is TGTGCCAGCACCCCTACGACAGGGGGCGGTGGCTACACCTTC.

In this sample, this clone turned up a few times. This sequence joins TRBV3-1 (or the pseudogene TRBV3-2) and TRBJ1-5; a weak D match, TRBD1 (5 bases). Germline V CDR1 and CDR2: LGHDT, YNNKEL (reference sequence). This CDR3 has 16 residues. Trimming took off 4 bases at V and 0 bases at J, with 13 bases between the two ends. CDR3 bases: TGTGCCAGCAGCCTAGGTGGGGGAAATAGCAATCAGCCCCAGCATTTT. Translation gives CASSLGGGNSNQPQHF.

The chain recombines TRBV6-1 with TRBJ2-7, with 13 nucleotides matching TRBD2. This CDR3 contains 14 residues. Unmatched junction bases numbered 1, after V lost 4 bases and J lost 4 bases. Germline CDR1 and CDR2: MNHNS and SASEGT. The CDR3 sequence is CASSGTSGSYEQYF. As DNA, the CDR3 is TGTGCCAGCAGTGGGACTAGCGGGAGTTACGAGCAGTACTTC.

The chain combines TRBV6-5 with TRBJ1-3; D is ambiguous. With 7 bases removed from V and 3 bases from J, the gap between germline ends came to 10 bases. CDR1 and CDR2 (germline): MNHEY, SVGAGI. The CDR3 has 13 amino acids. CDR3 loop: CASTAKIGNTIYF. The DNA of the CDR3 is TGTGCCAGCACGGCCAAAATTGGAAACACCATATATTTT.

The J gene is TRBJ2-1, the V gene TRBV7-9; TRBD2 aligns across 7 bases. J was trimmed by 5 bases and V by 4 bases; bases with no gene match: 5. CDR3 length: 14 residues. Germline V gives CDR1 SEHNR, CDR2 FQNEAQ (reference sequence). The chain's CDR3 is CASSYSSGNNEQFF. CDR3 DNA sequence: TGTGCCAGCAGCTATTCTAGCGGAAACAATGAGCAGTTCTTC.

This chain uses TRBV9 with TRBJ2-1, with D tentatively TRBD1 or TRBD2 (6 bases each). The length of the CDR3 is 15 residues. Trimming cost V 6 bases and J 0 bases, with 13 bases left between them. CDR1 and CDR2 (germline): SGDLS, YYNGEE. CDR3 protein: CASTLEGGSYNEQFF. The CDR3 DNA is TGTGCCAGCACTCTAGAGGGGGGCTCCTACAATGAGCAGTTCTTC.

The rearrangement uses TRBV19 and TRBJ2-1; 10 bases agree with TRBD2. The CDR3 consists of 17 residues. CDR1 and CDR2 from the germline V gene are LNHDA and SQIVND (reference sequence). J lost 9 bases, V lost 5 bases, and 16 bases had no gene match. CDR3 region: CASSPRTSGGIPTEQFF. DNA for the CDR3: TGTGCCAGTAGTCCCCGGACTAGCGGAGGCATCCCGACTGAGCAGTTCTTC.

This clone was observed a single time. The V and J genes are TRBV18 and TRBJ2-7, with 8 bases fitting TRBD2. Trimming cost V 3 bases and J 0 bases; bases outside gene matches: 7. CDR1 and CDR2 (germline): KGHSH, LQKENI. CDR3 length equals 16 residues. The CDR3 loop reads CASSPQSGRNSYEQYF. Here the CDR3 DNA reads TGTGCCAGCTCACCCCAAAGCGGGAGAAACTCCTACGAGCAGTACTTC.

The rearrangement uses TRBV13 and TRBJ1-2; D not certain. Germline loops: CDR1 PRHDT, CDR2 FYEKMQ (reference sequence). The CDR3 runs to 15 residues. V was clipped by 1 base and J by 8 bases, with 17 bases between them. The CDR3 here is CASSLAGLAAKGYTF. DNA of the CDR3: TGTGCCAGCAGCTTAGCGGGCCTTGCCGCAAAGGGCTACACCTTC. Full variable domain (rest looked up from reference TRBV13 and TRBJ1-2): AAGVIQSPRHLIKEKRETATLKCYPIPRHDTVYWYQQGPGQDPQFLISFYEKMQSDKGSIPDRFSAQQFSDYHSELNMSSLELGDSALYFCASSLAGLAAKGYTFGSGTRLTVV.

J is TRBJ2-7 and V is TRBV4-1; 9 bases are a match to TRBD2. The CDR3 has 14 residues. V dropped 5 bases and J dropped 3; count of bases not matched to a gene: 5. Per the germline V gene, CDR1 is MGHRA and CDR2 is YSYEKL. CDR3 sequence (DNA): TGCGCCAGCAGCAAGCTAGCGGGACTCTACGAGCAGTACTTC. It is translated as CASSKLAGLYEQYF.

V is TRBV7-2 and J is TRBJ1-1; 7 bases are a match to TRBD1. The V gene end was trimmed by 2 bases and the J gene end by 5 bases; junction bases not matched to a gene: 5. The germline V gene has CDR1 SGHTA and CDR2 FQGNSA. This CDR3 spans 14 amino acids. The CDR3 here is CASSLQGVATEAFF. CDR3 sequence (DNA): TGTGCCAGCAGCTTACAGGGGGTTGCGACTGAAGCTTTCTTT.

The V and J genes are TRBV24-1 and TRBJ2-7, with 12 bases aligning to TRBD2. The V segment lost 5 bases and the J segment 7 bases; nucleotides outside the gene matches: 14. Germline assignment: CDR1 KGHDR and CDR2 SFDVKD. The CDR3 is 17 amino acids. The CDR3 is CATSAAPGLAGTLEQYF. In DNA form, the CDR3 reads TGTGCCACCAGTGCTGCTCCGGGACTAGCGGGTACCCTGGAGCAGTACTTC.

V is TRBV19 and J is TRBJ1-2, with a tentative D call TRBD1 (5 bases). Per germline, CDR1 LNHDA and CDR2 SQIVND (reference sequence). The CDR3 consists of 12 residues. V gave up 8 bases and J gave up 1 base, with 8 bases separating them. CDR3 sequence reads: CASAGGNYGYTF. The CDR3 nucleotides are TGTGCCAGTGCCGGGGGTAACTATGGCTACACCTTC.

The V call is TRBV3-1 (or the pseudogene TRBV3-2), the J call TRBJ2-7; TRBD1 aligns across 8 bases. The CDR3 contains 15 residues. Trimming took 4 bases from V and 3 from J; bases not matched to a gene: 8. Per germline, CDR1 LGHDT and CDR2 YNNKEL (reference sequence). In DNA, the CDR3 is TGTGCCAGCAGCCTTTGGGACAGGTTGGGCTACGAGCAGTACGTC. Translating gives CASSLWDRLGYEQYV.

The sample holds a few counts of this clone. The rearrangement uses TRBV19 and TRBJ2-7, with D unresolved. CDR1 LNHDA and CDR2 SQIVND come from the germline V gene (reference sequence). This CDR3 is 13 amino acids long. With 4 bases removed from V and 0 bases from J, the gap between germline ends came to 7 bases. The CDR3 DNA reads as TGTGCCAGTAGTACCAAAGGCTCCTACGAGCAGTACTTC. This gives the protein CASSTKGSYEQYF.

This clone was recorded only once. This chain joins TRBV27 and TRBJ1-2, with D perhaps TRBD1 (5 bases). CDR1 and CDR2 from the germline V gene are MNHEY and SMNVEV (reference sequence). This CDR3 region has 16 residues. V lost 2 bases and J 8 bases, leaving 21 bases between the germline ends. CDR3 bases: TGTGCCAGCAGTTTAGGCGGGTTCGCAGGGTGGACGGGCTACACCTTC. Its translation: CASSLGGFAGWTGYTF.

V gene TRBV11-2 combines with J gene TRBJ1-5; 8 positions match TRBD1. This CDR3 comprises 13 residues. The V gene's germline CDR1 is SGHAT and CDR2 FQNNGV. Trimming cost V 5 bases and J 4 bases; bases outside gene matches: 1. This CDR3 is CASSRDRNQPQHF. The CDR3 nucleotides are TGTGCCAGCAGCAGGGACAGGAATCAGCCCCAGCATTTT.

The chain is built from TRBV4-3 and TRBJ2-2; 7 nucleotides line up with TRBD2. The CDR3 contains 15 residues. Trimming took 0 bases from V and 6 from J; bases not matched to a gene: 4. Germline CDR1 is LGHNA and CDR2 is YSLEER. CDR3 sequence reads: CASSQDRGVSGELFF. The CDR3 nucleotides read TGCGCCAGCAGCCAAGATCGGGGGGTATCCGGGGAGCTGTTTTTT.

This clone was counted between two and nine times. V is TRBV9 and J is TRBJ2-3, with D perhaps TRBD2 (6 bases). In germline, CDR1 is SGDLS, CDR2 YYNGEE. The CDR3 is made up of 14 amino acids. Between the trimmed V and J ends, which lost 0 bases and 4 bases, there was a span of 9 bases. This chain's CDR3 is CASSVDRGSDTQYF. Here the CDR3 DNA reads TGTGCCAGCAGCGTAGATCGGGGGTCAGATACGCAGTATTTT.

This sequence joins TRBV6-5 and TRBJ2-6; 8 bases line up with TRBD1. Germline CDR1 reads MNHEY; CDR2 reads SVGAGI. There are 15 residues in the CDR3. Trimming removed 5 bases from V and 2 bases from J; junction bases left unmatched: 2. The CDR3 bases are TGTGCCAGCAGTCTACAGGGGGCTGGGGCCAACGTCCTGACTTTC. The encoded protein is CASSLQGAGANVLTF.

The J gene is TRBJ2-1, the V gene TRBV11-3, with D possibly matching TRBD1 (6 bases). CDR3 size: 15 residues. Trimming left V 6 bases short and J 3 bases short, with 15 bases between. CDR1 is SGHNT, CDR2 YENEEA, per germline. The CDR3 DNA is TGTGCCAGCAGGGGGTTCGGGGACAACTACAATGAGCAGTTCTTC. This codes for CASRGFGDNYNEQFF. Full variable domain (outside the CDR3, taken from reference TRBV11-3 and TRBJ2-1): EAGVVQSPRYKIIEKKQPVAFWCNPISGHNTLYWYLQNLGQGPELLIRYENEEAVDDSQLPKDRFSAERLKGVDSTLKIQPAELGDSAVYLCASRGFGDNYNEQFFGPGTRLTVL.

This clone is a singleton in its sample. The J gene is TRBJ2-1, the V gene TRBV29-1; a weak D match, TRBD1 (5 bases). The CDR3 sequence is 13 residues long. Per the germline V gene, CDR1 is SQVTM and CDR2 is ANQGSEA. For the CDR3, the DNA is TGCACCATAAAAATCCGACAGAATAATGAGCAGTTCTTC. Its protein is CTIKIRQNNEQFF.

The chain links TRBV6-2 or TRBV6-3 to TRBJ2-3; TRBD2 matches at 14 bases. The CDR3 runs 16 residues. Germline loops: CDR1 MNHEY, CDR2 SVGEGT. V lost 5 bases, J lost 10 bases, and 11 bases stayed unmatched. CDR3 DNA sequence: TGTGCCAGCAGTCAACTTAGACTAGCGGGAGGGCATGCGCAGTATTTT. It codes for CASSQLRLAGGHAQYF.

The chain's CDR3 is CASSEEQLISNQPQHF. CDR3 nucleotides: TGTGCCAGCAGTGAAGAACAGCTAATCAGCAATCAGCCCCAGCATTTT. The chain combines TRBV6-1 with TRBJ1-5; D is unresolved. Germline V CDR1 and CDR2: MNHNS, SASEGT. The CDR3 is 16 amino acids. The V gene lost 1 base and the J gene lost 1 base, with 11 bases spanning the gap.